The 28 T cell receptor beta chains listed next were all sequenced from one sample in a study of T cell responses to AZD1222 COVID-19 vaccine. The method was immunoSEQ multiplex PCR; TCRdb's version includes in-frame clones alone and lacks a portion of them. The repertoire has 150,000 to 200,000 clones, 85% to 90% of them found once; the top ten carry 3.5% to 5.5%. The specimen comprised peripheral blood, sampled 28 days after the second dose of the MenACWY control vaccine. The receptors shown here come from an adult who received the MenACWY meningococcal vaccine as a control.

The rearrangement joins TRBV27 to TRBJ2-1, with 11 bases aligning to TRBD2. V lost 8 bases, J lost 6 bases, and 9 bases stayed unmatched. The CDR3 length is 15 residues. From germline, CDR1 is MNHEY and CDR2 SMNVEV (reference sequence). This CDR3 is CASRLTSGSINEQFF. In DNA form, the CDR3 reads TGTGCCAGCCGACTCACTAGCGGGAGCATCAATGAGCAGTTCTTC.

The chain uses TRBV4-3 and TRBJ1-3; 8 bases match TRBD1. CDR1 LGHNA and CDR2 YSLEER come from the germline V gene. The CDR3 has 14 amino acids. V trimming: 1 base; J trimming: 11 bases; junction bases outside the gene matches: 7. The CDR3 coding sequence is TGCGCCAGCAGCCAAGTGGAACAGGGGGGCTCCATATATTTT. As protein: CASSQVEQGGSIYF.

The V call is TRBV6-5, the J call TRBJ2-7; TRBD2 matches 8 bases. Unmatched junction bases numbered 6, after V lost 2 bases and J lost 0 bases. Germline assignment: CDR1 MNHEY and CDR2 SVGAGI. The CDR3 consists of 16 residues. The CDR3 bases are TGTGCCAGCAGTTACAGGCTAGCGGGCCCCTCCTACGAGCAGTACTTC. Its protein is CASSYRLAGPSYEQYF.

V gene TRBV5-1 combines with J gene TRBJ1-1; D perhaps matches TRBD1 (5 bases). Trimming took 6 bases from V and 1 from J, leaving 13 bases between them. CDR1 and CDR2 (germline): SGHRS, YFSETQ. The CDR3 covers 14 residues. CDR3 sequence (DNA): TGCGCCAGCACTCTCGGGACTGGGAACACTGAAGCTTTCTTT. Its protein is CASTLGTGNTEAFF.

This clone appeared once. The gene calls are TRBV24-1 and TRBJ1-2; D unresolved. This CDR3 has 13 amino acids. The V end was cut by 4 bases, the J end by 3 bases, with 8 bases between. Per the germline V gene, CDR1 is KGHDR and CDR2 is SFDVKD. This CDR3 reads CATSEGRYYGYTF. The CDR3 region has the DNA TGTGCCACCAGTGAAGGCCGTTACTATGGCTACACCTTC.

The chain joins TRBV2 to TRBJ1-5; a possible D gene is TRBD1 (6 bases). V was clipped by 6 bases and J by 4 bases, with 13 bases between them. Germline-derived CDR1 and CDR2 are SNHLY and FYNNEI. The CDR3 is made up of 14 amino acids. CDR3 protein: CASSALGQNQPQHF. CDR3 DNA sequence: TGTGCCAGCAGCGCCCTTGGACAGAATCAGCCCCAGCATTTT.

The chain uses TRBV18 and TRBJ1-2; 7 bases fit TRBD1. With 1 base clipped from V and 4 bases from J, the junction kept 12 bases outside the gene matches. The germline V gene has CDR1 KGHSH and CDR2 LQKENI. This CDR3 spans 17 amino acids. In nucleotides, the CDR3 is TGTGCCAGCTCACCACTGCTGAGGGGGCAGGCCTCCTATGGCTACACCTTC. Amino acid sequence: CASSPLLRGQASYGYTF.

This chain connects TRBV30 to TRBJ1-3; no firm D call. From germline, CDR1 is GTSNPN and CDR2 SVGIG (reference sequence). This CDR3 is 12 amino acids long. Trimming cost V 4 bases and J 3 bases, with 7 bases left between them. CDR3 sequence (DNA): TGTGCCTGGACCTATCTTGGAAACACCATATATTTT. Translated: CAWTYLGNTIYF.

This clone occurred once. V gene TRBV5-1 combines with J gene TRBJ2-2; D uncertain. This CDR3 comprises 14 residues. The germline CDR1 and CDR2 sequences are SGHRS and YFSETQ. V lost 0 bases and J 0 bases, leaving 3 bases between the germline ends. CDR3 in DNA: TGCGCCAGCAGCTTGGACCCGAACACCGGGGAGCTGTTTTTT. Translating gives CASSLDPNTGELFF.

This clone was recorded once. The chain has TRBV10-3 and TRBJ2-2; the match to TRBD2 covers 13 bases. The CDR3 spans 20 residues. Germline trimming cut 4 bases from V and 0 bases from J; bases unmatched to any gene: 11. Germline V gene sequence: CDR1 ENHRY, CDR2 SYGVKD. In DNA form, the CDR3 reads TGTGCCATCAGTGGCCGAGGGACTAGCGGGGCCATTGCGAACACCGGGGAGCTGTTTTTT. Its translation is CAISGRGTSGAIANTGELFF.

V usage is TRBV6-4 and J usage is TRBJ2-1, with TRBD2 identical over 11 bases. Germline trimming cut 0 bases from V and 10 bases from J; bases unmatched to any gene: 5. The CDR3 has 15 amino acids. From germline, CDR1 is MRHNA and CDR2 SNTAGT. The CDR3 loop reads CASSDSSLAGVEQFF. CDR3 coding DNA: TGTGCCAGCAGTGACTCGTCACTAGCGGGAGTCGAGCAGTTCTTC.

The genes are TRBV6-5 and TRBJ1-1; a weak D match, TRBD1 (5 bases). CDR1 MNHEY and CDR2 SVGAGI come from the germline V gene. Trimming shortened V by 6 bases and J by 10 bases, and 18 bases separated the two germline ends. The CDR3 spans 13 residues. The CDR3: CASRRKTGAGAFF. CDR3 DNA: TGTGCCAGCAGACGAAAAACAGGTGCGGGAGCTTTCTTT.

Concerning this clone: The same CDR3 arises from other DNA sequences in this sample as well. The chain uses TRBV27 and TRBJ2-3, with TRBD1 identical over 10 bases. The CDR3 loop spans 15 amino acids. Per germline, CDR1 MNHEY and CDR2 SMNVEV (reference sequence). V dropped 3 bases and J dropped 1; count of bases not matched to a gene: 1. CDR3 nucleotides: TGTGCCAGCAGTTTCGGGACAGGGGGCACAGATACGCAGTATTTT. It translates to CASSFGTGGTDTQYF.

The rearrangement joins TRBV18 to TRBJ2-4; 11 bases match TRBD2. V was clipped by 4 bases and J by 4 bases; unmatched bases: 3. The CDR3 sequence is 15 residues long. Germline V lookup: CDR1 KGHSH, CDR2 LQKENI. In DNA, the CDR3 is TGTGCCAGCTCACAACTAGCGGGAGAGAAAAACATTCAGTACTTC. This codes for CASSQLAGEKNIQYF.

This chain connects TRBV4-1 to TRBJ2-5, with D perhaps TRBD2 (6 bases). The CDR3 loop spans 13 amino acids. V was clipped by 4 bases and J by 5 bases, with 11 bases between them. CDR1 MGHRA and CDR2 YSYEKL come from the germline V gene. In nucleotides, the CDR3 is TGCGCCAGCAGCCTAATTGGGAGGGAGACCCAGTACTTC. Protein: CASSLIGRETQYF.

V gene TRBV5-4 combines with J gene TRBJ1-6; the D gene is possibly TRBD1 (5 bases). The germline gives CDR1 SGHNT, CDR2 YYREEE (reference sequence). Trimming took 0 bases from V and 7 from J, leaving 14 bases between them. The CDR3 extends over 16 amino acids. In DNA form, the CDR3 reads TGTGCCAGCAGCTTGGAGTCCGGGGCTACGAATTCACCCCTCCACTTT. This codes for CASSLESGATNSPLHF. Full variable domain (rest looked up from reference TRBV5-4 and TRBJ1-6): ETGVTQSPTHLIKTRGQQVTLRCSSQSGHNTVSWYQQALGQGPQFIFQYYREEENGRGNFPPRFSGLQFPNYSSELNVNALELDDSALYLCASSLESGATNSPLHFGNGTRLTVT.

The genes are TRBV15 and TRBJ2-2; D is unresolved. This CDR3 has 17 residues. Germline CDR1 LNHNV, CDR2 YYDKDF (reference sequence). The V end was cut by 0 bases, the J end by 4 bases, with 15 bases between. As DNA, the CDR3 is TGTGCCACCAGCAGAGATCAACGACCTCGAACCACCGGGGAGCTGTTTTTT. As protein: CATSRDQRPRTTGELFF.

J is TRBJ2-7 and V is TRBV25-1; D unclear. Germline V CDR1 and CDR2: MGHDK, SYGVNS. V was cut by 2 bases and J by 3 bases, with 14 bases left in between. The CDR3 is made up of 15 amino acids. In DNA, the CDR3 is TGTGCCAGCAGTGAAGGCTCGACGGACGGCTACGAGCAGTACTTC. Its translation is CASSEGSTDGYEQYF.

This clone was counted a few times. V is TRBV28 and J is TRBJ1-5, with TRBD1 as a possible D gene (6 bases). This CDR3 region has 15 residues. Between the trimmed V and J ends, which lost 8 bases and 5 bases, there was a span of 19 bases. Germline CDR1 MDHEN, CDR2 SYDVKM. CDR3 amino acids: CASHPGWGPDQPQHF. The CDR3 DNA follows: TGTGCCAGCCATCCCGGGTGGGGGCCGGATCAGCCCCAGCATTTT. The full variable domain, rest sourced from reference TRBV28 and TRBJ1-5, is DVKVTQSSRYLVKRTGEKVFLECVQDMDHENMFWYRQDPGLGLRLIYFSYDVKMKEKGDIPEGYSVSREKKERFSLILESASTNQTSMYLCASHPGWGPDQPQHFGDGTRLSIL.

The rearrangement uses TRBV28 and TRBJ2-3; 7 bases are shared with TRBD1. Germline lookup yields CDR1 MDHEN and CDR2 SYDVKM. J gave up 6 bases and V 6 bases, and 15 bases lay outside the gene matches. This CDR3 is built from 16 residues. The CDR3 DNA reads TGTGCCAGCAGCCCAAGGGGGCGAATAGTAGCGGATACGCAGTATTTT. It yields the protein CASSPRGRIVADTQYF.

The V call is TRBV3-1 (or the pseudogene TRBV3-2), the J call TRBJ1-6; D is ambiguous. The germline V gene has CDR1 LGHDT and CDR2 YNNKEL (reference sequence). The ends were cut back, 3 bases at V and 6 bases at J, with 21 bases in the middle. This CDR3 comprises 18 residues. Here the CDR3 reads CASSHHSSPVSPNSPLHF. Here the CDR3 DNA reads TGTGCCAGCAGCCATCACAGCTCCCCCGTGTCGCCTAATTCACCCCTCCACTTT.

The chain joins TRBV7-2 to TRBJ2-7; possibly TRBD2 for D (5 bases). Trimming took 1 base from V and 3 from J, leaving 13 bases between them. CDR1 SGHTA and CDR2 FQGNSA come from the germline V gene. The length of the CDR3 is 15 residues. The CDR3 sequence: CASSLERTYFYEQYF. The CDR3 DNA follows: TGTGCCAGCAGCTTAGAAAGGACTTACTTCTACGAGCAGTACTTC.

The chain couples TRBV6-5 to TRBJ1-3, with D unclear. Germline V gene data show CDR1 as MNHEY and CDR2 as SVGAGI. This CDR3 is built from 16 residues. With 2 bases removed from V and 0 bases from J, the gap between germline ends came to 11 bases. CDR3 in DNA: TGTGCCAGCAGTTACGCGGCCCAAAGCTCTGGAAACACCATATATTTT. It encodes CASSYAAQSSGNTIYF.

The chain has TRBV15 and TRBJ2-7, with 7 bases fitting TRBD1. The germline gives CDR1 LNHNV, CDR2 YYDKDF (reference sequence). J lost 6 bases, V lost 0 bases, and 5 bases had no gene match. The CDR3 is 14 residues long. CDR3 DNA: TGTGCCACCAGCAGAGATCCGACAGGGTCCGAGCAGTACTTC. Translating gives CATSRDPTGSEQYF.

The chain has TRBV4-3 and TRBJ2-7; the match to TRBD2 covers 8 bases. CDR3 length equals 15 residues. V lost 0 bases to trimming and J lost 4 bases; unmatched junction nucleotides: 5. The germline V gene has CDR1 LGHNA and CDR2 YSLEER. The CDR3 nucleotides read TGCGCCAGCAGCCAAGAGTGGCTAGCGGGTTACGAGCAGTACTTC. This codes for CASSQEWLAGYEQYF.

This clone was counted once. The CDR3 nucleotides read TGTGCCGCCGCCTCGGGGGAGGGCCCCACCGCAGATACGCAGTATTTT. Translation: CAAASGEGPTADTQYF. J is TRBJ2-3 and V is TRBV10-3; 7 positions agree with TRBD2. The germline V gene has CDR1 ENHRY and CDR2 SYGVKD. Germline trimming cut 11 bases from V and 4 bases from J; bases unmatched to any gene: 18. This CDR3 region has 16 residues.

Here the CDR3 reads CASLTKLGNTIYF. The CDR3 DNA is TGTGCCAGCCTCACAAAGCTTGGAAACACCATATATTTT. V and J are TRBV19 and TRBJ1-3; unclear D gene. Germline V CDR1 and CDR2: LNHDA, SQIVND (reference sequence). Trimming stripped 9 bases from V and 3 bases from J, with 12 bases between. The CDR3 contains 13 residues.

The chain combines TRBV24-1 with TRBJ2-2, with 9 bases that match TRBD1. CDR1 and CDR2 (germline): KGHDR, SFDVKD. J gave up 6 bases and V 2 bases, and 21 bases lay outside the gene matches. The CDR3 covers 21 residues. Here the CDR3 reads CATSDSARDRDRVIRAGELFF. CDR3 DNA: TGTGCCACCAGTGATTCTGCAAGAGACCGGGACAGGGTAATTCGGGCCGGGGAGCTGTTTTTT.